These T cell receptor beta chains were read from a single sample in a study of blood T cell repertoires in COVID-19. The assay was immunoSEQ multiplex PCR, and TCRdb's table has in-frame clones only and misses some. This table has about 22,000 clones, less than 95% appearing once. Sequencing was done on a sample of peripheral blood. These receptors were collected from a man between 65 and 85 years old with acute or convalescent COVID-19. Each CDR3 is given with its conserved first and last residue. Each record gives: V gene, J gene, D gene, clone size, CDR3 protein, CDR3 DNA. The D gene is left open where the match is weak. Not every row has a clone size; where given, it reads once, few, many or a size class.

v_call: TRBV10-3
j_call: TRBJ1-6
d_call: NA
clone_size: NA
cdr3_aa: CAIRDSKRDQFSPLHF
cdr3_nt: TGTGCCATCAGGGACAGCAAAAGGGATCAGTTTTCACCCCTCCACTTT

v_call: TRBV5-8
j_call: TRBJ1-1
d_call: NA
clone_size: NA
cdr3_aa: CASSLLGLQNTEAFF
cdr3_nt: TGTGCCAGCAGCTTGTTGGGACTGCAGAACACTGAAGCTTTCTTT

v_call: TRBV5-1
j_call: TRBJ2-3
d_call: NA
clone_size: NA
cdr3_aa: CASSLVAGSTDTQYF
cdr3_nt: TGCGCCAGCAGCTTGGTGGCAGGCAGCACAGATACGCAGTATTTT

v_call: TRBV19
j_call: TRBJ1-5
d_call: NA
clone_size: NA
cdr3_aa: CASSPPRVVTYHNQPQHF
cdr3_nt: TGTGCCAGTAGCCCACCGAGGGTGGTTACATACCACAATCAGCCCCAGCATTTT

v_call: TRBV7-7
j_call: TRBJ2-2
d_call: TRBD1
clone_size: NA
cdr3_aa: CASSLGSGTGGSGELFF
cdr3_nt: TGTGCTAGCAGCTTAGGGTCCGGGACAGGGGGTTCCGGGGAGCTGTTTTTT

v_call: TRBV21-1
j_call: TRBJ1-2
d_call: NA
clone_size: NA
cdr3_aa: CASSKMGGQGNFYGYTF
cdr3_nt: TGTGCCAGCAGCAAAATGGGCGGACAGGGGAACTTCTATGGCTACACCTTC

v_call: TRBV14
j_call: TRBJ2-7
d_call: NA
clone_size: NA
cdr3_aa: CASSQVGSYEQYF
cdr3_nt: TGTGCCAGCAGCCAAGTAGGGAGCTACGAGCAGTACTTC

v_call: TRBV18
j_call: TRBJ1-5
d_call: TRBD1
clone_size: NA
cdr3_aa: CASSPGTGSGQPQHF
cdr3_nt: TGTGCCAGCTCACCAGGGACAGGGTCTGGTCAGCCCCAGCATTTT

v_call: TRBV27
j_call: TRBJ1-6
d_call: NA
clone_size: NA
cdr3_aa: CASSFRTDSNSPLHF
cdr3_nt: TGTGCCAGCAGTTTCCGGACAGACTCAAATTCACCCCTCCACTTT

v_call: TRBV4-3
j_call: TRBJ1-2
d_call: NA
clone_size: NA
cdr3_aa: CASSPRGGYGYTF
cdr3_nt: TGCGCCAGCAGCCCCCGGGGGGGCTATGGCTACACCTTC

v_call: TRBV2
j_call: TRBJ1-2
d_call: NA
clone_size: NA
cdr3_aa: CASSDMAGPNYGYTF
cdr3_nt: TGTGCCAGCAGTGACATGGCGGGACCTAACTATGGCTACACCTTC

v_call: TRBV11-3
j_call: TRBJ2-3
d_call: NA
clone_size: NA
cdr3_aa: CASSKSGSTTGTQYF
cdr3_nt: TGTGCCAGCAGCAAATCCGGATCCACAACGGGTACGCAGTATTTT

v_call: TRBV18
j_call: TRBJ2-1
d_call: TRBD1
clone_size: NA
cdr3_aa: CASSLGTGEYNEQFF
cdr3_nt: TGTGCCAGCTCACTTGGGACAGGGGAATACAATGAGCAGTTCTTC

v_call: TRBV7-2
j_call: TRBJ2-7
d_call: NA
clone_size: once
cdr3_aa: CASSLGGESTAEQYF
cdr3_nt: TGTGCCAGCAGCTTAGGGGGGGAGTCGACCGCCGAGCAGTACTTC

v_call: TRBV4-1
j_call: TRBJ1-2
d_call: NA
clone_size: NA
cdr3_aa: CASSQVPPEYGYTF
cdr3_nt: TGCGCCAGCAGCCAAGTTCCGCCCGAGTATGGCTACACCTTC

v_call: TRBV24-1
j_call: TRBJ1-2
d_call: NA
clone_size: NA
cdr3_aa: CAGPSGNYGYTF
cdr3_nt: TGTGCCGGGCCCAGCGGTAACTATGGCTACACCTTC

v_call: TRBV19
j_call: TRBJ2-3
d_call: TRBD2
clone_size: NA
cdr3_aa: CASSGLAATDTQYF
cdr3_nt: TGTGCCAGTAGCGGACTAGCGGCCACAGATACGCAGTATTTT

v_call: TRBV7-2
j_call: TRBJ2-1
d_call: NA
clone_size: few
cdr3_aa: CASSPLPQANEQFF
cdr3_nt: TGTGCCAGTTCACCACTTCCTCAAGCGAATGAGCAGTTCTTC

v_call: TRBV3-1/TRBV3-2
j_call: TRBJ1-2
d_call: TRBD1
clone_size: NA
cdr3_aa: CASSPGQVNYGYTF
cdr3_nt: TGTGCCAGCAGCCCAGGACAGGTTAACTATGGCTACACCTTC

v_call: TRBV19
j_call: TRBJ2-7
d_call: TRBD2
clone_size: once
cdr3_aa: CASSPSGTSGSSYEQYF
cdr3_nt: TGTGCCAGTAGCCCTTCCGGGACTAGCGGGAGTTCTTACGAGCAGTACTTC

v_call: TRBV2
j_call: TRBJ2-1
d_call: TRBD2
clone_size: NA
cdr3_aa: CATERERTYNEQFF
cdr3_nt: TGTGCCACGGAGCGGGAGAGAACCTACAATGAGCAGTTCTTC

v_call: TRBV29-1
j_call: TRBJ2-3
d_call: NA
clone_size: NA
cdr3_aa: CSVVLRSTDTQYF
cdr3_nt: TGCAGCGTTGTTTTGAGAAGCACAGATACGCAGTATTTT

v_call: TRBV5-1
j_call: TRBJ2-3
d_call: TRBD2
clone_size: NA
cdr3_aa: CASSLGTSGPPSTDTQYF
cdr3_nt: TGCGCCAGCAGCTTGGGGACTAGCGGACCTCCTAGCACAGATACGCAGTATTTT

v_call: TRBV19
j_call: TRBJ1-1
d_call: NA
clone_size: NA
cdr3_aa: CASSLTRGNTEAFF
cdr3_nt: TGTGCCAGTAGTCTGACCAGGGGGAACACTGAAGCTTTCTTT

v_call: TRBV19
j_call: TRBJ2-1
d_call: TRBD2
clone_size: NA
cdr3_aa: CASIGSSGRHTYNEQFF
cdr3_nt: TGTGCCAGTATCGGCTCTAGCGGGAGACACACCTACAATGAGCAGTTCTTC

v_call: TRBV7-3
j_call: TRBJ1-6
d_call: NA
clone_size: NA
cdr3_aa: CASSLQNNSPLHF
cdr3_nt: TGTGCCAGCAGCTTACAGAATAATTCACCCCTCCACTTT

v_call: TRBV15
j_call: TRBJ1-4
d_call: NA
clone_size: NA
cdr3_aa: CATSRASAGKLFF
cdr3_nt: TGTGCCACCAGCAGAGCTTCGGCGGGAAAACTGTTTTTT

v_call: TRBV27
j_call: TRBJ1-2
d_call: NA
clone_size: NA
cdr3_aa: CASSLSGGGINYGYTF
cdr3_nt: TGTGCCAGCAGTTTATCGGGCGGGGGGATTAACTATGGCTACACCTTC

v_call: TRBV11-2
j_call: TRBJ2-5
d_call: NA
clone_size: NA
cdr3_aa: CASRISGQNQETQYF
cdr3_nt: TGTGCCAGCAGAATCTCCGGACAGAACCAAGAGACCCAGTACTTC

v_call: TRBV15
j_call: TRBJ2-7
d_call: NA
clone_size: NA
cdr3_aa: CATSRDRGYEQYF
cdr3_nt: TGTGCCACCAGCAGAGACAGGGGTTACGAGCAGTACTTC

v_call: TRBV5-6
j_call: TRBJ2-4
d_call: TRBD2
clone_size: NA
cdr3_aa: CASSRAGVENIQYF
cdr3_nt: TGTGCCAGCAGCCGAGCGGGGGTGGAAAACATTCAGTACTTC

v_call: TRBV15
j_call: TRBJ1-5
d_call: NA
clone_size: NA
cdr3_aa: CATSRGQFNSNQPQHF
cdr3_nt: TGTGCCACCAGCAGAGGACAGTTTAATAGCAATCAGCCCCAGCATTTT

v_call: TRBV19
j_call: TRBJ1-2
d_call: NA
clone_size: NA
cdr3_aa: CATRRSRTNLIYGYTF
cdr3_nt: TGTGCCACAAGAAGGAGTAGAACAAATTTAATATATGGCTACACCTTC

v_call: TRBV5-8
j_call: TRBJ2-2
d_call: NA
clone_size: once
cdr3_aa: CASSPGSTGGYTGELFF
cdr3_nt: TGTGCCAGCAGCCCCGGGTCCACCGGCGGGTACACCGGGGAGCTGTTTTTT

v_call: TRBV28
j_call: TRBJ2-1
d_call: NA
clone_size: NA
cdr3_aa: CASSFGGNGRGNEQFF
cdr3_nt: TGTGCCAGCAGTTTTGGCGGGAATGGGCGGGGCAATGAGCAGTTCTTC

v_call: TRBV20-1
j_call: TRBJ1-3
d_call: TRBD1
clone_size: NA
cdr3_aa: CSASHPGQGAGNTIYF
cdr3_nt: TGCAGTGCTAGTCACCCGGGACAGGGAGCTGGAAACACCATATATTTT

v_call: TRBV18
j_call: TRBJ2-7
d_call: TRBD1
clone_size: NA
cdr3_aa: CASSLLPGTGASYEQYF
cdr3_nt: TGTGCCAGCTCCCTATTACCCGGGACAGGGGCCTCCTACGAGCAGTACTTC

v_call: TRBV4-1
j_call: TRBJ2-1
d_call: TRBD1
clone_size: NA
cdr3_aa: CASSQGRVRGPNLGNEQFF
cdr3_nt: TGCGCCAGCAGCCAAGGTCGAGTAAGGGGGCCCAACTTGGGCAATGAGCAGTTCTTC

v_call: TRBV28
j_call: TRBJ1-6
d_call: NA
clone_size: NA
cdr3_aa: CASTSGDGNSPLHF
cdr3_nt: TGTGCCAGCACCTCGGGGGATGGAAATTCACCCCTCCACTTT

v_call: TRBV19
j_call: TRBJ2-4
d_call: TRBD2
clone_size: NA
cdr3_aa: CASSIGGTGTRDAAKNIQYF
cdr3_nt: TGTGCCAGTAGTATTGGGGGGACCGGGACTAGGGATGCAGCCAAAAACATTCAGTACTTC

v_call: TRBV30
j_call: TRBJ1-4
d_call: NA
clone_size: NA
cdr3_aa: CAWRGAGRTEKLFF
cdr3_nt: TGTGCCTGGAGGGGCGCGGGAAGGACTGAAAAACTGTTTTTT

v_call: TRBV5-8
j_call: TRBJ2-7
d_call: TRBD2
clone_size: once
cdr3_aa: CASSLASGGPYEQYF
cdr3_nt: TGTGCCAGCAGCTTAGCCAGCGGGGGACCCTACGAGCAGTACTTC